This T cell receptor beta chain is drawn from a study of cytomegalovirus exposure and HLA in healthy donors. Trimming left V 8 bases short and J 4 bases short, with 15 bases between. CDR3 length: 14 amino acids. CDR1 and CDR2 from the germline V gene are MNHNY and SVGAGI (reference sequence). 13 Jbeta primers and 60 Vbeta primers were used for the PCR. Per the study methods: Approximately 83 million unique TCR beta chains, 9.5 million to 14 million shared, were counted in a later analysis. Sequenced by immunoSEQ multiplex PCR; TCRdb stores in-frame clones only, minus some. V and J calls and clone size are given by that table; D and trimming were obtained from the DNA. The sample contains approximately 160,000 clones, around 77% of which appear only once.

The chain carries TRBV6-6 and TRBJ2-1, with D perhaps matching TRBD2 (7 bases). The receptor comes from a man in his forties in good health and CMV-seronegative. Sequences were obtained from PBMCs. The CDR3 region has the DNA TGTGCCAGCGGGGGGGGGCAGGGTTACAATGAGCAGTTCTTC. Protein sequence: CASGGGQGYNEQFF.